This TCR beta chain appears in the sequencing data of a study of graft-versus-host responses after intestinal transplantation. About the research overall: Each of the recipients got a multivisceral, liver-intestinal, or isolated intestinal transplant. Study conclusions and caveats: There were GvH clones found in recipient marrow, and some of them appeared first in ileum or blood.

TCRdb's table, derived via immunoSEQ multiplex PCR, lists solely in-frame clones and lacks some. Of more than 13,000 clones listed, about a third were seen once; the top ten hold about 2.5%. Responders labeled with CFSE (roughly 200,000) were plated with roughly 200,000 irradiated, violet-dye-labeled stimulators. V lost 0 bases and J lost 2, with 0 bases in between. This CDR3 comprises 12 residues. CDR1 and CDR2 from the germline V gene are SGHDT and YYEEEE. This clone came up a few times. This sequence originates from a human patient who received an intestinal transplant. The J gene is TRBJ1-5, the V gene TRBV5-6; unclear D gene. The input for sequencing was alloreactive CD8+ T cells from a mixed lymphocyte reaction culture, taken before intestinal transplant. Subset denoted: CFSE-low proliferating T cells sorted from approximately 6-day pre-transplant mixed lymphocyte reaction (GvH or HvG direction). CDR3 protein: CASSLGNQPQHF. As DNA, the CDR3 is TGTGCCAGCAGCTTGGGCAATCAGCCCCAGCATTTT.